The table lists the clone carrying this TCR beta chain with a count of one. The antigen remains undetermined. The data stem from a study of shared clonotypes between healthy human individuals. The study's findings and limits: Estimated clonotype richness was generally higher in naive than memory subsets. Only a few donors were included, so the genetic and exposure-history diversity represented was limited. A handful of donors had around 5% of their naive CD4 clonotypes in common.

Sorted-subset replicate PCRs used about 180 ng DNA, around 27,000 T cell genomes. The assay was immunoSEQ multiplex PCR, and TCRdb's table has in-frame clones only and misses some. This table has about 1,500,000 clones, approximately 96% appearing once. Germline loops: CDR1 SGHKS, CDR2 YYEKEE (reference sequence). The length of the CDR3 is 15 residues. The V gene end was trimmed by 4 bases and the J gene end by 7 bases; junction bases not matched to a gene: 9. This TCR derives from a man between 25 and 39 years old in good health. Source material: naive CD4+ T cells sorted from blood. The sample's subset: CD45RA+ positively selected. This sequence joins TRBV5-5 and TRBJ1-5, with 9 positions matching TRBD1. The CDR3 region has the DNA TGTGCCAGCAGCCCACAGACAGGGGGAATACAGCCCCAGCATTTT. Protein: CASSPQTGGIQPQHF.